This paragraph covers one T cell receptor (beta chain) sequence. The antigen remains unidentified. This CDR3 region has 14 residues. The ends lost 4 bases at V and 4 bases at J; junction bases unmatched: 3. CDR1 and CDR2 from the germline V gene are GTSNPN and SVGIG (reference sequence). The sample comes from a study of cytomegalovirus exposure and HLA in healthy donors. Overall study context: Some 200 million T cells yielded some 120 million unique TCR beta sequences in earlier analysis. General observations from the study: The productive fraction for most TCR beta V segments was about 87% or about 30% in an earlier analysis.

PCR was performed using 60 Vbeta and 13 Jbeta primers. The data were produced by immunoSEQ multiplex PCR, yet TCRdb's version contains in-frame clones alone and is incomplete. The sample features 50,000 to 70,000 clones, with approximately 4% in its top ten. Sequencing input: PBMCs. The receptor was isolated from a woman aged 18-29 years in good health and CMV-seronegative. V usage is TRBV30 and J usage is TRBJ1-6; 8 bases are shared with TRBD1. The CDR3 spells CAWIGQGYNSPLHF. DNA of the CDR3: TGTGCCTGGATAGGACAGGGTTATAATTCACCCCTCCACTTT.